The 17 T cell receptor beta chains listed next were all sequenced from one sample in a study of OX40 agonist ivuxolimab in advanced cancers. Method: immunoSEQ multiplex PCR; TCRdb's copy keeps in-frame clones and lacks some. Among tens of thousands of clones, over 75% were seen once, and the ten largest hold around 6.6%. Specimen: CD4+ or CD8+ T cells sorted from blood, collected in a trial of the OX40 agonist ivuxolimab. The receptors here all came from an adult with an advanced solid tumor such as melanoma, head and neck, liver or kidney cancer.

This CDR3 is CASSLQGAGSNEQFF. DNA of the CDR3: TGCGCCAGCAGCTTGCAGGGGGCAGGATCGAATGAGCAGTTCTTC. V is TRBV5-1 and J is TRBJ2-1; 8 bases map to TRBD1. Per the germline V gene, CDR1 is SGHRS and CDR2 is YFSETQ. This CDR3 contains 15 residues. Trimming took 1 base from V and 7 from J; bases not matched to a gene: 7.

This clone has more than one count but fewer than ten. The V call is TRBV7-9, the J call TRBJ2-5; a weak D match, TRBD2 (6 bases). The CDR3 has 13 residues. CDR1 is SEHNR, CDR2 FQNEAQ, per germline (reference sequence). Trimming removed 10 bases at V and 4 bases at J, with 16 bases between. In nucleotides, the CDR3 is TGTGCCACAGACGGAACTAGCAGAGAGACCCAGTACTTC. It is translated as CATDGTSRETQYF.

The chain joins TRBV7-2 to TRBJ2-2; 9 positions agree with TRBD1. The CDR3 runs 15 residues. The V gene's germline CDR1 is SGHTA and CDR2 FQGNSA. Unmatched junction bases numbered 2, after V lost 2 bases and J lost 4 bases. The CDR3 is CASSLQTGGTGELFF. DNA of the CDR3: TGTGCCAGCAGCTTACAGACAGGGGGCACCGGGGAGCTGTTTTTT.

The chain joins TRBV11-2 to TRBJ1-1; D is ambiguous. Germline V gene sequence: CDR1 SGHAT, CDR2 FQNNGV. The V gene lost 6 bases and the J gene lost 5 bases, with 13 bases spanning the gap. This CDR3 region has 13 residues. In DNA, the CDR3 is TGTGCCAGCAGTACGGTTAGAAGGACTGAAGCTTTCTTT. It yields the protein CASSTVRRTEAFF.

J is TRBJ2-2 and V is TRBV5-1, with 14 bases fitting TRBD2. The CDR3 is 17 residues long. Germline assignment: CDR1 SGHRS and CDR2 YFSETQ. The J segment lost 0 bases and the V segment lost 4 bases, leaving 2 bases of the junction unmatched. The DNA of the CDR3 is TGCGCCAGCAGCCAGGGACTAGCGGGGGCGAACACCGGGGAGCTGTTTTTT. It codes for CASSQGLAGANTGELFF.

This clone occurred once. V gene TRBV6-5 combines with J gene TRBJ2-3, with TRBD2 identical over 10 bases. The CDR3 length is 15 residues. Germline CDR1 is MNHEY and CDR2 is SVGAGI. Germline trimming cut 2 bases from V and 10 bases from J; bases unmatched to any gene: 9. The DNA for the CDR3 is TGTGCCAGCAGTTACGGAGCGGGAGGGCCCCATCCGCAGTATTTT. This codes for CASSYGAGGPHPQYF.

The J gene is TRBJ1-1, the V gene TRBV4-3, with unresolved D. Germline V gives CDR1 LGHNA, CDR2 YSLEER. V was clipped by 0 bases and J by 0 bases, with 2 bases between them. This CDR3 region has 13 residues. The CDR3 DNA is TGCGCCAGCAGCCAAGAAATGAACACTGAAGCTTTCTTT. Protein product: CASSQEMNTEAFF.

This clone has a single count. This chain connects TRBV7-3 to TRBJ2-1; maybe TRBD2 (6 bases). V lost 5 bases and J 8 bases, leaving 19 bases between the germline ends. Per the germline V gene, CDR1 is SGHTA and CDR2 is FQGTGA. This CDR3 region has 15 residues. The CDR3 loop is CASSPTPASVDEQFF. In DNA form, the CDR3 reads TGTGCCAGCAGCCCAACCCCGGCTAGCGTGGATGAGCAGTTCTTC.

The chain combines TRBV18 with TRBJ1-2, with D possibly being TRBD1 (6 bases). Germline-derived CDR1 and CDR2 are KGHSH and LQKENI. This CDR3 has 14 amino acids. V lost 0 bases and J 5 bases, leaving 10 bases between the germline ends. In DNA, the CDR3 is TGTGCCAGCTCACCACCACAGGGCCAGTATGGCTACACCTTC. The encoded protein is CASSPPQGQYGYTF.

The chain has TRBV2 and TRBJ2-3; D remains ambiguous. The CDR3 is 14 amino acids. Trimming pared 4 bases from V and 8 bases from J, leaving 16 bases between. The germline V gene has CDR1 SNHLY and CDR2 FYNNEI. The CDR3 DNA reads TGTGCCAGCAGTGCCGGGCAGCCCCCGGGTACGCAGTATTTT. Encoded protein: CASSAGQPPGTQYF. The full variable domain, rest sourced from reference TRBV2 and TRBJ2-3, is EPEVTQTPSHQVTQMGQEVILRCVPISNHLYFYWYRQILGQKVEFLVSFYNNEISEKSEIFDDQFSVERPDGSNFTLKIRSTKLEDSAMYFCASSAGQPPGTQYFGPGTRLTVL.

The DNA for the CDR3 is TGTGCCTGGAGTGTACAGTTAGGGGATACGCAGTATTTT. The encoded protein is CAWSVQLGDTQYF. V and J are TRBV30 and TRBJ2-3; D gene uncertain. The CDR3 covers 13 residues. CDR1 is GTSNPN and CDR2 is SVGIG in the germline V gene (reference sequence). Trimming took 0 bases from V and 6 from J, leaving 10 bases between them.

This clone was counted between two and nine times. V usage is TRBV5-4 and J usage is TRBJ2-1, with TRBD2 matching over 7 bases. The CDR3 runs 16 residues. Germline V lookup: CDR1 SGHNT, CDR2 YYREEE (reference sequence). After removal of 3 bases from V and 4 bases from J, the junction contained 10 bases not matched to a gene. The CDR3 DNA reads TGTGCCAGCAGCTGGTCTGGGCCTAGCGGTTACAATGAGCAGTTCTTC. Its protein is CASSWSGPSGYNEQFF.

The gene calls are TRBV19 and TRBJ2-1, with 14 bases matching TRBD2. The CDR3 contains 15 residues. V was pared by 4 bases and J by 9 bases, with 5 bases of the junction left unmatched. CDR1 and CDR2 (germline): LNHDA, SQIVND (reference sequence). The CDR3 nucleotides are TGTGCCAGTAGTACCCGACTAGCGGGAGGGCTTGAGCAGTTCTTC. It translates to CASSTRLAGGLEQFF. Full variable domain (missing parts from reference TRBV19 and TRBJ2-1): DGGITQSPKYLFRKEGQNVTLSCEQNLNHDAMYWYRQDPGQGLRLIYYSQIVNDFQKGDIAEGYSVSREKKESFPLTVTSAQKNPTAFYLCASSTRLAGGLEQFFGPGTRLTVL.

The gene calls are TRBV7-2 and TRBJ2-2; D call uncertain. This CDR3 has 14 amino acids. V dropped 5 bases and J dropped 1 base, with 8 bases sitting between them. CDR1 and CDR2 from the germline V gene are SGHTA and FQGNSA. The CDR3 sequence is CASSPPQNTGELFF. The CDR3, as DNA: TGTGCCAGCAGCCCCCCACAGAACACCGGGGAGCTGTTTTTT.

The chain combines TRBV5-1 with TRBJ2-5; 8 bases match TRBD1. The CDR3 consists of 14 residues. Trimming cost V 5 bases and J 2 bases; bases outside gene matches: 5. Looked up from germline, CDR1 is SGHRS and CDR2 is YFSETQ. CDR3 region: CASRSQGAQETQYF. DNA for the CDR3: TGCGCCAGCAGGTCCCAGGGGGCTCAAGAGACCCAGTACTTC.

This sequence joins TRBV19 and TRBJ2-5; 11 bases map to TRBD1. The J call may be mistaken, given a closer DNA end match to TRBJ2-7. CDR1 is LNHDA and CDR2 is SQIVND in the germline V gene (reference sequence). CDR3 length: 17 residues. In DNA form, the CDR3 reads TGTGCCAGTAGTCTCGAACATGGACAGGGGGCAAGATGCGAGCAGTACTTC. It codes for CASSLEHGQGARCEQYF.

This chain joins TRBV4-3 and TRBJ1-1; possibly TRBD1 for D (5 bases). CDR1 is LGHNA and CDR2 is YSLEER in the germline V gene. V was cut by 0 bases and J by 8 bases, with 16 bases left in between. This CDR3 region has 15 residues. The CDR3 loop is CASSQDWDGGLEAFF. CDR3 coding DNA: TGCGCCAGCAGCCAAGATTGGGACGGAGGACTGGAAGCTTTCTTT.